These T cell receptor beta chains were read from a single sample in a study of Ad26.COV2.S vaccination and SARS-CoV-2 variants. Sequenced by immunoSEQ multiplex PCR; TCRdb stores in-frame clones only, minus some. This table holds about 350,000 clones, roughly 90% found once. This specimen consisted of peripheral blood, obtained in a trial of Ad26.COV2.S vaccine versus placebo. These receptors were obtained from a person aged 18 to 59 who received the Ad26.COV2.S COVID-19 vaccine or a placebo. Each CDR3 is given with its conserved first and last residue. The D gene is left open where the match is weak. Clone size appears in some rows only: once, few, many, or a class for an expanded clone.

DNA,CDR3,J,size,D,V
TGTGCCAGCAGCTTAGGACGGTACGAGCAGTACTTC,CASSLGRYEQYF,TRBJ2-7,NA,NA,TRBV13
TGTGCCAGCGGGACAGTCTACGAGCAGTACTTC,CASGTVYEQYF,TRBJ2-7,NA,TRBD1,TRBV6-5
TGCGCCAGCAGCCAAGACCTAAATAGGGGGTGGACAGATACGCAGTATTTT,CASSQDLNRGWTDTQYF,TRBJ2-3,NA,NA,TRBV4-1
TGTGCCAGCTCCAGGGGATCTAACACTGAAGCTTTCTTT,CASSRGSNTEAFF,TRBJ1-1,NA,NA,TRBV18
TGTGCCAGCAGCCAACAGGGGGCGCCCTACAATGAGCAGTTCTTC,CASSQQGAPYNEQFF,TRBJ2-1,NA,TRBD1,TRBV9
TGTGCCAGCAGCCAAGCCCTAAATCAGCCCCAGCATTTT,CASSQALNQPQHF,TRBJ1-5,NA,NA,TRBV3-1/TRBV3-2
TGTGCCAGCAGCCCGGAGCATGCCGCGGGGGAGCAGTACTTC,CASSPEHAAGEQYF,TRBJ2-7,NA,NA,TRBV7-2
TGTGCCAGCAGCCAAGATGCGGGACGGACCGGGGAGCTGTTTTTT,CASSQDAGRTGELFF,TRBJ2-2,NA,NA,TRBV4-2
TGTGCCTGGAGAACTGGACAGGGGGCCCCATCCATCTCGAACACCGGGGAGCTGTTTTTT,CAWRTGQGAPSISNTGELFF,TRBJ2-2,NA,TRBD1,TRBV30
TGTGCCAGCAACCAGGGGGCAGGTGAAGCTTTCTTT,CASNQGAGEAFF,TRBJ1-1,NA,TRBD1,TRBV2
TGTGCCAGCAGCGCCTTTCTAGCGGGGATCGCAGATACGCAGTATTTT,CASSAFLAGIADTQYF,TRBJ2-3,NA,TRBD2,TRBV9
TGTGCCTGGATACTTGAGGGGGCGGGTGGGGCTTTCTTT,CAWILEGAGGAFF,TRBJ1-1,NA,TRBD1,TRBV30
TGTGCCAGCAGTGCCTGGAAAGAAAAACTGTTTTTT,CASSAWKEKLFF,TRBJ1-4,NA,NA,TRBV6-2/TRBV6-3
TGTGCCAGCAGCCTGGACAGGGAAGGGGAGCAGTACTTC,CASSLDREGEQYF,TRBJ2-7,NA,TRBD1,TRBV7-2
TGTGCCAGCAGTTACTCGACAGCTGAGTATGGCTACACCTTC,CASSYSTAEYGYTF,TRBJ1-2,NA,NA,TRBV6-5
TGTGCCAGCAGTCCCAGCGGTTACGAGCAGTACTTC,CASSPSGYEQYF,TRBJ2-7,NA,NA,TRBV6-5
TGTGCCAGCAGCTTAGGCAGGGTGGACTACAATGAGCAGTTCTTC,CASSLGRVDYNEQFF,TRBJ2-1,NA,NA,TRBV11-1
TGTGCCGGCGACAGGGAGCAAGAGACCCAGTACTTC,CAGDREQETQYF,TRBJ2-5,NA,TRBD1,TRBV30
TGTGCCAGCAGTTCCGGCAACGAGCAGTACTTC,CASSSGNEQYF,TRBJ2-7,NA,NA,TRBV28
TGTGCCAGCAGCCCTAGCGGGGGAGAACCCTACAATGAGCAGTTCTTC,CASSPSGGEPYNEQFF,TRBJ2-1,NA,TRBD2,TRBV7-3
TGCGCCAGCAGCCAAGGCTTGACAGGGAGCGACGAGCAGTACTTC,CASSQGLTGSDEQYF,TRBJ2-7,NA,TRBD1,TRBV4-3
TGTGCCAGCAGCTTAGATCAGGGCGGCAGCTCCTATAATTCACCCCTCCACTTT,CASSLDQGGSSYNSPLHF,TRBJ1-6,NA,NA,TRBV7-3
TGTGCCAGTAGGGGACTAGCGGGAGTTTCAGGTGAGCAGTTCTTC,CASRGLAGVSGEQFF,TRBJ2-1,NA,TRBD2,TRBV19
TGTGCCAGCACCCAGACAGGGGGCCTAGAGACCCAGTACTTC,CASTQTGGLETQYF,TRBJ2-5,NA,TRBD1,TRBV5-4
TGTGCCAGCAGCCGGGGACTTACGAGCTCCTACGAGCAGTACTTC,CASSRGLTSSYEQYF,TRBJ2-7,once,NA,TRBV7-9
TGTGCCAGCAGCTTAGTACACGGACAGGGGAACGAGCAGTTCTTC,CASSLVHGQGNEQFF,TRBJ2-1,NA,TRBD1,TRBV7-2
TGTGCCAGCAGCTTAGACAGGGAAATGGTGTACACCTTC,CASSLDREMVYTF,TRBJ1-2,few,TRBD1,TRBV7-3
TGTGCCACCAGATGGGGGGGAGGTCGTAACTATGGCTACACCTTC,CATRWGGGRNYGYTF,TRBJ1-2,once,NA,TRBV19
TGTGCCAGCAGCTTAAAAATAGGAGTCCCTTCCACAGATACGCAGTATTTT,CASSLKIGVPSTDTQYF,TRBJ2-3,NA,NA,TRBV13
TGTGCCAGCAGCTCCCTACAGGGGGATTCCTACAATGAGCAGTTCTTC,CASSSLQGDSYNEQFF,TRBJ2-1,NA,TRBD1,TRBV7-7
TGTGCCAGCAGCGCTGGTCTGAACACTGAAGCTTTCTTT,CASSAGLNTEAFF,TRBJ1-1,NA,NA,TRBV5-4
TGTGCCAGCAGAGGTGGCGGGAGTGTTTGGACGGTCAATGAGCAGTTCTTC,CASRGGGSVWTVNEQFF,TRBJ2-1,NA,TRBD2,TRBV2
TGTGCCAGCAGCGTAGGAGCCGGGACAGGGTTTGGGGCCAACGTCCTGACTTTC,CASSVGAGTGFGANVLTF,TRBJ2-6,NA,TRBD1,TRBV7-6
TGTGCCTGGAGTGTACTCAGGGGGACAGGGCGGGATAATGAAAAACTGTTTTTT,CAWSVLRGTGRDNEKLFF,TRBJ1-4,NA,TRBD1,TRBV30
TGTGCCAGCAGTTGGGCTAGCGGGGGGTCGAACACCGGGGAGCTGTTTTTT,CASSWASGGSNTGELFF,TRBJ2-2,NA,TRBD2,TRBV6-2/TRBV6-3
TGTGCCAGCAGCTCCGGGGGCATTGAAGCTTTCTTT,CASSSGGIEAFF,TRBJ1-1,few,NA,TRBV7-2
TGTGCCAGCAGTGAAGGTCGGACAGGGAGCTCCTACGAGCAGTACTTC,CASSEGRTGSSYEQYF,TRBJ2-7,NA,TRBD1,TRBV2
TGTGCCAGCAGCTTACAGGGTTCCTACAATGAGCAGTTCTTC,CASSLQGSYNEQFF,TRBJ2-1,once,NA,TRBV7-2
TGTGCCAGCAGTTTATCGGGGGGGACAGCAGGGAATGAGCAGTTCTTC,CASSLSGGTAGNEQFF,TRBJ2-1,NA,NA,TRBV27